This TCR beta chain is from a study of radiation and T cells in renal cell carcinoma. Repertoires were generated with immunoSEQ multiplex PCR, while TCRdb's copy carries only in-frame clones and drops some. The sample has 150,000 or so clones; approximately 90% are singletons. Indicated time point: baseline pretreatment blood. The treatment is: 15 Gy SBRT to primary tumor, nephrectomy 4 weeks later. From germline, CDR1 is LGHNT and CDR2 FRNRAP. The CDR3 length is 13 residues. The ends were cut back, 4 bases at V and 0 bases at J, with 4 bases in the middle. Sequences were derived from blood, sampled from a patient whose treatment included radiotherapy and nephrectomy. The rearrangement joins TRBV12-5 to TRBJ1-3, with D unresolved. This sequence was found in a woman aged 70 to 79 with renal cell carcinoma. The CDR3 DNA sequence: TGTGCTAGTGGTTCCTCCTCTGGAAACACCATATATTTT. It translates to CASGSSSGNTIYF.